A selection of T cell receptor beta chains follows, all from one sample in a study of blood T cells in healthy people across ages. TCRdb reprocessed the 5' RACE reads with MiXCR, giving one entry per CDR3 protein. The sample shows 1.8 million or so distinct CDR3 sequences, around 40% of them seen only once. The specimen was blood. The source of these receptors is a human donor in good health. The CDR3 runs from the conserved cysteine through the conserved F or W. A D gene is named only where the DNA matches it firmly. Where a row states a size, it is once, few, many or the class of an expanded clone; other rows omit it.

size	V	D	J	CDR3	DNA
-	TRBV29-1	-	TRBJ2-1	CSVEGGRGRWDEQFF	TGCAGCGTTGAAGGGGGGAGGGGGCGATGGGATGAGCAGTTCTTC
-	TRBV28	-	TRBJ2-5	CAGRRDSGRETQYF	TGTGCCGGCAGGCGAGACTCAGGGAGGGAGACCCAGTACTTC
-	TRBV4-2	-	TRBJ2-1	CASSQEFFDQQFF	TGTGCCAGCAGCCAAGAGTTTTTCGACCAGCAGTTCTTC
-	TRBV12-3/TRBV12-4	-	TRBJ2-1	CASSRVWVGSGEQFF	TGTGCCAGCAGCCGCGTTTGGGTCGGTTCGGGAGAGCAGTTCTTC
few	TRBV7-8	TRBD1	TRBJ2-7	CASSLRDRAWYEQYF	TGTGCCAGCAGCTTAAGGGACAGGGCTTGGTACGAGCAGTACTTC
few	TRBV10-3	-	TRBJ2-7	CAISEVGTYEQYF	TGTGCCATCAGTGAGGTGGGGACCTACGAGCAGTACTTC
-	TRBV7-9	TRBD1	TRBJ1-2	CASSLTRDRKYGYTF	TGTGCCAGCAGCTTAACGCGGGACAGAAAGTATGGCTACACCTTC
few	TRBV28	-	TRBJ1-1	CASSFEGLWLMDTEAFF	TGTGCCAGCAGTTTTGAGGGTCTGTGGCTTATGGACACTGAAGCTTTCTTT
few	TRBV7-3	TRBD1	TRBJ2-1	CASSYSRQGIMQFF	TGTGCCAGCAGTTATTCCCGACAGGGGATAATGCAGTTCTTC
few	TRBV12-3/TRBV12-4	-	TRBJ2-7	CASSWSQGAYEQYF	TGTGCCAGCAGTTGGTCTCAGGGTGCCTACGAGCAGTACTTC
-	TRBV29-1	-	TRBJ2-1	CSVDQLRQEQYNGQFF	TGCAGCGTTGACCAACTTAGACAGGAGCAATACAATGGGCAGTTCTTC
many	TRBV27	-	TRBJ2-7	CASSFQGRGHEQYF	TGTGCCAGCAGTTTTCAAGGCAGGGGCCACGAGCAGTACTTC
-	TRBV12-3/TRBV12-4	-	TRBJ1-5	CASSLQGHVSNQPQHF	TGTGCCAGCAGTCTACAGGGACACGTTAGCAATCAGCCCCAGCATTTT
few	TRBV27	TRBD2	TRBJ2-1	CATTTLAGALYNEQFF	TGTGCCACTACGACACTAGCGGGGGCCCTCTACAATGAGCAGTTCTTC
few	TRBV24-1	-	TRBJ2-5	CATSDLLSPETQYF	TGTGCCACCAGTGATTTGCTGAGTCCGGAGACCCAGTACTTC
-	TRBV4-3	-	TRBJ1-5	CASSQDWGSDQPQHF	TGCGCCAGCAGCCAAGACTGGGGGAGCGACCAGCCCCAGCATTTT
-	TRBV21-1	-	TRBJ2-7	CASSKPRGGEIQYF	TGTGCCAGCAGCAAACCCAGGGGTGGGGAGATCCAGTACTTC
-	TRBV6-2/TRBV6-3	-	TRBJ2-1	CASSLILQDYDEQFF	TGTGCCAGCAGTTTAATACTCCAGGACTACGATGAGCAGTTCTTC
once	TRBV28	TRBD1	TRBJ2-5	CASSLPRDRGWEQYF	TGTGCCAGCAGTTTACCTCGGGACAGGGGATGGGAGCAGTACTTC
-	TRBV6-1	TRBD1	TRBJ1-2	CASSLDRAFAYTF	TGTGCCAGCAGCCTAGACAGGGCCTTCGCCTACACCTTC
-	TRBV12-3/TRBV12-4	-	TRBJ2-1	CASTTAGRSYNEQFF	TGTGCCAGCACCACAGCGGGTCGATCCTACAATGAGCAGTTCTTC
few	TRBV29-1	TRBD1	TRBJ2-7	CSVAGTGLYEQYF	TGCAGCGTTGCCGGGACAGGCCTCTACGAGCAGTACTTC
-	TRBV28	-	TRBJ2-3	CASRPPRDTQYF	TGTGCCAGCAGACCTCCTAGAGATACGCAGTATTTT
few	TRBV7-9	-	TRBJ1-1	CASSGGYTEAFF	TGTGCCAGCAGTGGGGGGTACACTGAAGCTTTCTTT
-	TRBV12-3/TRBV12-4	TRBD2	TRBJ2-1	CASSLTRGFVDERFF	TGTGCCAGCAGTTTAACGCGGGGGTTCGTTGATGAGCGGTTCTTC
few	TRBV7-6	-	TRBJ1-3	CASSLAPLGLGGNTIYF	TGTGCCAGCAGCTTGGCCCCCTTGGGTCTAGGCGGAAACACCATATATTTT
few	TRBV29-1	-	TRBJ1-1	CSVLPSDLSTEAFF	TGCAGCGTTCTACCGTCCGACTTGAGCACTGAAGCTTTCTTT
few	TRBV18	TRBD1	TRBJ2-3	CASSAGTGAPYTQYF	TGTGCCAGCTCAGCCGGGACAGGAGCACCCTATACGCAGTATTTT
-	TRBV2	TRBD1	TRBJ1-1	CASSGDRIGTEAFF	TGTGCCAGCAGTGGGGACAGGATCGGCACTGAAGCTTTCTTT
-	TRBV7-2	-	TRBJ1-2	CASSLIPSGQGKYGYTF	TGTGCCAGCAGCTTAATTCCCTCCGGGCAGGGGAAATATGGCTACACCTTC
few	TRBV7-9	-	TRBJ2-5	CASSSHETQYF	TGTGCCAGCAGCTCACACGAGACCCAGTACTTC
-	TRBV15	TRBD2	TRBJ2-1	CATSRSAGGNEQFF	TGTGCCACCAGCCGAAGCGCGGGGGGGAATGAGCAGTTCTTC
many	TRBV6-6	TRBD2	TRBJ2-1	CASRPTGGGYNEQFF	TGTGCCAGCAGACCAACGGGGGGGGGCTACAATGAGCAGTTCTTC
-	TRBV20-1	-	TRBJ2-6	CSARHPGDGANVPTF	TGCAGTGCTAGGCACCCAGGGGATGGGGCCAACGTCCCGACTTTC
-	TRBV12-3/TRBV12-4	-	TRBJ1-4	CASSPGIGAEKPFF	TGTGCCAGCAGTCCGGGGATTGGTGCTGAAAAACCGTTTTTT
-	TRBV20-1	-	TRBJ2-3	CSARGNRAMGSSTDTQYF	TGCAGTGCTAGAGGAAACAGGGCTATGGGGTCTAGCACAGATACGCAGTATTTT
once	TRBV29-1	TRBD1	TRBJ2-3	CSVNRGETADTQYF	TGCAGCGTAAACAGGGGGGAAACTGCAGATACGCAGTATTTT
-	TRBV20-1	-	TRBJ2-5	CSAGVYGTHEETQYF	TGCAGTGCTGGCGTTTACGGGACGCATGAGGAGACCCAGTACTTC
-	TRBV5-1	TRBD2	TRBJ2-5	CASSLADLSGGDVTSETQYF	TGCGCCAGCAGCTTGGCCGATCTAAGCGGGGGGGACGTTACGTCGGAGACCCAGTACTTC
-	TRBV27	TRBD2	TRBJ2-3	CASSLRALAGGSTDTQYF	TGTGCCAGCAGCCTTAGAGCACTAGCGGGGGGTTCCACAGATACGCAGTATTTT
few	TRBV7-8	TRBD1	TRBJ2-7	CASSLGWDRGNYEQYF	TGTGCCAGCAGCTTAGGTTGGGACAGGGGTAACTACGAGCAGTACTTC